A selection of T cell receptor beta chains follows, all from one sample in a study of CD8 T cells in Susac syndrome. TCRdb reprocessed the immunoSEQ multiplex PCR reads via MiXCR and lists one record per CDR3 protein. The table has hundreds of thousands of distinct CDR3 sequences, around nine tenths seen once. The specimen sequenced was CD8+ T cells from PBMCs. The receptors derive from a human donor with multiple sclerosis. CDR3s include the opening cysteine and the closing phenylalanine or tryptophan. Fields, in order: CDR3 protein, CDR3 DNA, V gene, clone size, J gene, D gene. The D gene is left open where the match is weak. Clone size is given for some rows only: seen once, a few or many times, or a class if the clone is expanded.

cdr3_aa: CAWSVRSGGPNTEAFF
cdr3_nt: TGTGCCTGGAGTGTACGAAGCGGGGGCCCCAATACTGAAGCTTTCTTT
v_call: TRBV30
clone_size: few
j_call: TRBJ1-1
d_call: NA

cdr3_aa: CASSQDFGRESHSERTDTQYF
cdr3_nt: TGTGCCAGCAGCCAAGATTTCGGGAGGGAGAGCCACTCCGAGCGCACAGATACGCAGTATTTT
v_call: TRBV14
clone_size: NA
j_call: TRBJ2-3
d_call: TRBD2

cdr3_aa: CASSPMRTAGYEQYF
cdr3_nt: TGTGCCAGCAGCCCAATGCGGACGGCTGGCTACGAGCAGTACTTC
v_call: TRBV7-8
clone_size: NA
j_call: TRBJ2-7
d_call: NA

cdr3_aa: CASSTQGQGHEKLFF
cdr3_nt: TGTGCCAGCAGCACCCAGGGACAGGGTCACGAAAAACTGTTTTTT
v_call: TRBV9
clone_size: once
j_call: TRBJ1-4
d_call: TRBD1

cdr3_aa: CASAEPSTKPSSYNEQFF
cdr3_nt: TGTGCCAGCGCGGAGCCCAGCACTAAACCAAGCTCCTACAATGAGCAGTTCTTC
v_call: TRBV7-9
clone_size: NA
j_call: TRBJ2-1
d_call: NA

cdr3_aa: CSVVKGGGGYTF
cdr3_nt: TGCAGCGTTGTAAAAGGGGGAGGAGGCTACACCTTC
v_call: TRBV29-1
clone_size: NA
j_call: TRBJ1-2
d_call: NA

cdr3_aa: CASSSHVETGPSTGELFF
cdr3_nt: TGTGCCAGCAGCTCCCACGTGGAGACAGGGCCGAGCACCGGGGAGCTGTTTTTT
v_call: TRBV13
clone_size: NA
j_call: TRBJ2-2
d_call: TRBD1

cdr3_aa: CASGLGDPGRGYTF
cdr3_nt: TGTGCTAGTGGTTTGGGAGACCCCGGAAGGGGCTACACCTTC
v_call: TRBV12-5
clone_size: NA
j_call: TRBJ1-2
d_call: NA

cdr3_aa: CASSLFQGLNEKLFF
cdr3_nt: TGTGCCAGCAGTTTATTTCAGGGGCTTAATGAAAAACTGTTTTTT
v_call: TRBV27
clone_size: NA
j_call: TRBJ1-4
d_call: NA

cdr3_aa: CASSLGTEGNTGELFF
cdr3_nt: TGTGCCAGCAGCTTAGGAACCGAGGGGAACACCGGGGAGCTGTTTTTT
v_call: TRBV11-2
clone_size: few
j_call: TRBJ2-2
d_call: NA

cdr3_aa: CASSLAEGPFYEQYF
cdr3_nt: TGTGCCAGCAGCTTAGCGGAGGGACCCTTCTACGAGCAGTACTTC
v_call: TRBV7-9
clone_size: NA
j_call: TRBJ2-7
d_call: NA

cdr3_aa: CATSSGANTEAFF
cdr3_nt: TGTGCCACCAGTTCGGGGGCGAACACTGAAGCTTTCTTT
v_call: TRBV24-1
clone_size: NA
j_call: TRBJ1-1
d_call: NA

cdr3_aa: CASSLSQTYEQYF
cdr3_nt: TGTGCCAGCAGTTTGTCACAGACTTACGAGCAGTACTTC
v_call: TRBV27
clone_size: NA
j_call: TRBJ2-7
d_call: NA